This TCR beta chain was profiled in a study of T cells after yellow fever vaccination. Overall study findings and caveats: A small proportion of clonotypes was detected in both the CD4 and CD8 compartments. Within FACS-sorted repertoires, abundant clonotypes contaminating from the bulk population could be present. The study found a weaker secondary response that peaked faster, day 5 versus 15.

The CDR3 loop spans 12 amino acids. V shed 1 base and J shed 10 bases, with 11 bases lying between them. CDR1 SGHTA and CDR2 FQGNSA come from the germline V gene. They built TCR cDNA with 5'RACE template switching, a step that put in a universal primer site and UMIs. MiXCR, applied by TCRdb to the 5' RACE reads, yields one record per CDR3 protein. Altogether approximately 330,000 distinct CDR3 sequences are present, about 4% being singletons, with the ten largest covering 20% to 25%. Comment on this clonotype: What it binds is unknown.

The TCR originated in a man between 18 and 35 years old who received the YFV17D yellow fever vaccine. V gene TRBV7-2 combines with J gene TRBJ2-7, with no clear D. The sequencing used PBMCs, collected 5 days after the yellow fever booster vaccination. The CDR3 coding sequence is TGTGCCAGCAGCTTAGGGAGCGAGCTACAGTACTTC. Its protein is CASSLGSELQYF.